This TCR beta chain was recorded in a study of Graves' ophthalmopathy and Graves' hyperthyroidism. Whole-study findings and limits: In separating ophthalmopathy from stable hyperthyroidism, a 13-signature model achieved about 90% sensitivity and around 80% specificity. The model flagged ophthalmopathy progression at more than 70% sensitivity and roughly 72% specificity.

The TCR beta CDR3 regions underwent amplification from RNA transcripts. HTBI primers were used in a first-round RT-PCR, which preceded a second-round multiplex PCR. TCRdb passed the multiplex PCR reads through MiXCR, listing each CDR3 protein once. Of approximately 1.2 million distinct CDR3 sequences in the sample, approximately 35% were seen once. In regard to this clonotype: Its target is not known.

Trimming took 3 bases from V and 5 from J; bases not matched to a gene: 2. From germline, CDR1 is SEHNR and CDR2 FQNEAQ (reference sequence). The CDR3 totals 14 residues. The sample comprised peripheral blood or thyroid tissue (not recorded which). The chain employs TRBV7-9 and TRBJ1-4; TRBD1 aligns across 8 bases. The origin of this receptor is an adult man with Graves' hyperthyroidism. In DNA, the CDR3 is TGTGCCAGCAGCTTGGGGGACAGGAATGAAAAACTGTTTTTT. It is translated as CASSLGDRNEKLFF.